One sample yielded the 23 T cell receptor beta chains listed below, sequenced in a study of cytomegalovirus exposure and HLA in healthy donors. 60 Vbeta and 13 Jbeta primers were used in PCR. Clones were read by immunoSEQ multiplex PCR, and TCRdb kept only the in-frame ones, dropping some. The sample has more than 150,000 clones, 75% to 85% seen once; the top ten hold roughly 1.5%. The specimen sequenced was PBMCs. Receptors originate from a man between 18 and 29 years old in good health and CMV-seronegative.

This chain uses TRBV6-5 with TRBJ1-1, with a tentative D call TRBD1 (5 bases). V lost 0 bases to trimming and J lost 2 bases, with 10 bases between them. Germline V gene data show CDR1 as MNHEY and CDR2 as SVGAGI. The CDR3 is 15 amino acids. The CDR3 bases are TGTGCCAGCAGTTACTCGTTCACAGGCAACACTGAAGCTTTCTTT. Amino acids: CASSYSFTGNTEAFF.

J is TRBJ1-3 and V is TRBV30; TRBD1 agrees at 7 bases. Per germline, CDR1 GTSNPN and CDR2 SVGIG (reference sequence). This CDR3 comprises 14 residues. V lost 3 bases and J lost 0; bases outside the gene matches: 2. The CDR3 DNA reads as TGTGCCTGGAGCGAGGGGGCCTCTGGAAACACCATATATTTT. Protein: CAWSEGASGNTIYF. Using reference TRBV30 and TRBJ1-3 for the parts outside the CDR3, the full variable domain is SQTIHQWPATLVQPVGSPLSLECTVEGTSNPNLYWYRQAAGRGLQLLFYSVGIGQISSEVPQNLSASRPQDRQFILSSKKLLLSDSGFYLCAWSEGASGNTIYFGEGSWLTVV.

This chain joins TRBV5-1 and TRBJ1-1; 7 bases fit TRBD1. The CDR3 spans 17 residues. V shed 0 bases and J 0 bases; nucleotides not matched to a gene: 8. Germline-derived CDR1 and CDR2 are SGHRS and YFSETQ. CDR3 bases: TGCGCCAGCAGCTTGGAGACGGGACAGCTAATGAACACTGAAGCTTTCTTT. Translation gives CASSLETGQLMNTEAFF.

The rearrangement uses TRBV28 and TRBJ1-1, with 7 bases that match TRBD1. Germline loops: CDR1 MDHEN, CDR2 SYDVKM. J lost 1 base, V lost 1 base, and 9 bases had no gene match. This CDR3 has 17 amino acids. CDR3 sequence: CASSLFPFRTGNTEAFF. CDR3 DNA: TGTGCCAGCAGTTTATTCCCTTTCCGGACAGGGAACACTGAAGCTTTCTTT.

The CDR3 nucleotides read TGTGCCAGCAAGGAGGGAACTATCTCCTACGAGCAGTACTTC. Protein: CASKEGTISYEQYF. The chain carries TRBV6-6 and TRBJ2-7; TRBD2 is a possible D gene (6 bases). CDR3 size: 14 residues. The germline V gene has CDR1 MNHNY and CDR2 SVGAGI (reference sequence). Trimming pared 7 bases from V and 0 bases from J, leaving 13 bases between.

V and J are TRBV30 and TRBJ1-1; D may be TRBD1 (6 bases). The CDR3 covers 15 residues. Germline lookup yields CDR1 GTSNPN and CDR2 SVGIG (reference sequence). V shed 3 bases and J shed 0 bases, with 14 bases lying between them. The CDR3 bases are TGTGCCTGGAGAGACCCGGGACACCTGAACACTGAAGCTTTCTTT. Translating gives CAWRDPGHLNTEAFF.

This chain joins TRBV6-6 and TRBJ2-7, with 8 positions matching TRBD1. CDR3 size: 12 residues. Per the germline V gene, CDR1 is MNHNY and CDR2 is SVGAGI (reference sequence). The V gene end was trimmed by 8 bases and the J gene end by 5 bases; junction bases not matched to a gene: 5. CDR3: CASATGAHEQYF. DNA of the CDR3: TGTGCCAGCGCGACAGGGGCCCACGAGCAGTACTTC.

This chain links TRBV5-1 with TRBJ2-5, with 7 positions matching TRBD1. The CDR3 has 14 residues. In germline, CDR1 is SGHRS, CDR2 YFSETQ. The trim removed 2 bases at V and 1 base at J, leaving 2 bases unmatched. The CDR3 loop is CASSFRQGQETQYF. The DNA of the CDR3 is TGCGCCAGCAGCTTCCGACAGGGCCAAGAGACCCAGTACTTC. Looking up the rest from reference TRBV5-1 and TRBJ2-5 gives the full variable domain: KAGVTQTPRYLIKTRGQQVTLSCSPISGHRSVSWYQQTPGQGLQFLFEYFSETQRNKGNFPGRFSGRQFSNSRSEMNVSTLELGDSALYLCASSFRQGQETQYFGPGTRLLVL.

The chain joins TRBV7-6 to TRBJ2-1, with 8 bases aligning to TRBD2. V lost 2 bases and J lost 10; bases outside the gene matches: 7. CDR1 and CDR2 from the germline V gene are SGHVS and FNYEAQ. The CDR3 has 14 amino acids. The CDR3 is CASSLILAGREQFF. The CDR3 bases are TGTGCCAGCAGCTTAATATTAGCGGGGAGGGAGCAGTTCTTC.

The chain links TRBV6-4 to TRBJ1-6, with D perhaps TRBD1 (5 bases). The V gene lost 4 bases and the J gene lost 9 bases, with 10 bases spanning the gap. Per germline, CDR1 MRHNA and CDR2 SNTAGT. This CDR3 is 13 amino acids long. In DNA, the CDR3 is TGTGCCAGCAGTGCCTCGGGGGGTTCACCCCTCCACTTT. Translating it yields CASSASGGSPLHF.

The chain recombines TRBV6-5 with TRBJ2-7; 10 bases map to TRBD2. CDR3 length: 15 residues. V was clipped by 5 bases and J by 3 bases; unmatched bases: 7. Germline CDR1 MNHEY, CDR2 SVGAGI. The CDR3 DNA reads TGTGCCAGCAGTCAGACTAGCGGGCACCGCTACGAGCAGTACTTC. This encodes CASSQTSGHRYEQYF.

The chain employs TRBV2 and TRBJ1-2; 11 nucleotides match TRBD1. The CDR3 runs 17 residues. Germline assignment: CDR1 SNHLY and CDR2 FYNNEI. J was trimmed by 5 bases and V by 7 bases; bases with no gene match: 15. The chain's CDR3 is CASTRTGGPTILYGYTF. The CDR3 DNA follows: TGTGCCAGCACACGGACAGGGGGCCCCACCATTTTGTATGGCTACACCTTC.

The chain links TRBV28 to TRBJ1-5; D gene unclear. V was clipped by 3 bases and J by 0 bases, with 12 bases between them. CDR1 is MDHEN and CDR2 is SYDVKM in the germline V gene. The CDR3 sequence is 16 residues long. The CDR3 region is CASSFFGVDSNQPQHF. Written as DNA, the CDR3 is TGTGCCAGCAGTTTCTTCGGGGTAGATAGCAATCAGCCCCAGCATTTT.

The chain is built from TRBV6-6 and TRBJ2-1; TRBD2 matches at 8 bases. V was clipped by 7 bases and J by 4 bases; unmatched bases: 9. Germline-derived CDR1 and CDR2 are MNHNY and SVGAGI (reference sequence). The CDR3 runs to 15 residues. CDR3 loop: CASKPGGPGYNEQFF. For the CDR3, the DNA is TGTGCCAGCAAACCGGGAGGGCCAGGTTACAATGAGCAGTTCTTC.

The chain is built from TRBV27 and TRBJ1-6; D might be TRBD1 (5 bases). V was pared by 2 bases and J by 7 bases, with 15 bases between. Germline CDR1 reads MNHEY; CDR2 reads SMNVEV (reference sequence). The CDR3 loop spans 16 amino acids. CDR3 in DNA: TGTGCCAGCAGTTTAACGGCAGGGTCCTCCAATTCACCCCTCCACTTT. Protein sequence: CASSLTAGSSNSPLHF.

This clone was found once. The chain couples TRBV6-1 to TRBJ2-3; D may be TRBD2 (6 bases). V lost 7 bases, J lost 4 bases, and 15 bases lay in between. CDR3 length: 14 residues. Germline loops: CDR1 MNHNS, CDR2 SASEGT. The DNA for the CDR3 is TGTGCCAGCATGGAGGGGTTAATGCCAGATACGCAGTATTTT. Translating it yields CASMEGLMPDTQYF.

The chain employs TRBV4-3 and TRBJ1-1; D is perhaps TRBD1 (5 bases). Trimming shortened V by 0 bases and J by 5 bases, and 13 bases separated the two germline ends. The germline CDR1 and CDR2 sequences are LGHNA and YSLEER. The CDR3 is 15 amino acids. The CDR3 region has the DNA TGCGCCAGCAGCCAAGAGTTAGGAGGGGCGACTGAAGCTTTCTTT. It is translated as CASSQELGGATEAFF.

The chain recombines TRBV2 with TRBJ1-1, with D possibly being TRBD1 (5 bases). Trimming stripped 7 bases from V and 11 bases from J, with 20 bases between. The CDR3 is made up of 13 amino acids. The germline CDR1 and CDR2 sequences are SNHLY and FYNNEI. The CDR3 here is CASKGQGGELAFF. The CDR3 DNA reads as TGTGCCAGCAAAGGGCAGGGTGGGGAATTGGCTTTCTTT.

This clone was recorded only once. This chain links TRBV6-5 with TRBJ1-1; TRBD1 matches 7 bases. Trimming at V came to 0 bases and at J to 1 base, leaving 5 bases not matched to a gene. The CDR3 has 16 amino acids. CDR1 MNHEY and CDR2 SVGAGI come from the germline V gene. CDR3 in DNA: TGTGCCAGCAGTTACTCTACAGGGGCCGAGAACACTGAAGCTTTCTTT. As protein: CASSYSTGAENTEAFF.

The chain uses TRBV19 and TRBJ1-2; TRBD1 agrees at 7 bases. V lost 6 bases, J lost 7 bases, and 5 bases stayed unmatched. The CDR3 covers 12 residues. The germline gives CDR1 LNHDA, CDR2 SQIVND (reference sequence). The CDR3 here is CASRRGTAGYTF. DNA for the CDR3: TGTGCCAGTAGGAGAGGGACAGCTGGCTACACCTTC. The full variable domain, completed using reference TRBV19 and TRBJ1-2, is DGGITQSPKYLFRKEGQNVTLSCEQNLNHDAMYWYRQDPGQGLRLIYYSQIVNDFQKGDIAEGYSVSREKKESFPLTVTSAQKNPTAFYLCASRRGTAGYTFGSGTRLTVV.

The chain has TRBV28 and TRBJ2-7; 10 positions agree with TRBD1. V lost 6 bases, J lost 2 bases, and 7 bases stayed unmatched. Germline-derived CDR1 and CDR2 are MDHEN and SYDVKM. The CDR3 runs to 15 residues. CDR3 coding DNA: TGTGCCAGCAGCCACCGGACAGGGGGACCCTACGAGCAGTACTTC. It encodes CASSHRTGGPYEQYF.

This clone was picked up a small number of times. The rearrangement joins TRBV30 to TRBJ1-2; 8 bases match TRBD1. The CDR3 loop spans 11 amino acids. V shed 5 bases and J 4 bases; nucleotides not matched to a gene: 0. The germline CDR1 and CDR2 sequences are GTSNPN and SVGIG (reference sequence). CDR3 loop: CAWGTGYGYTF. The CDR3 DNA sequence: TGTGCCTGGGGGACAGGCTATGGCTACACCTTC.

The chain couples TRBV2 to TRBJ2-1; D might be TRBD2 (5 bases). V lost 4 bases and J lost 8, with 15 bases in between. Germline CDR1 is SNHLY and CDR2 is FYNNEI. The CDR3 runs to 14 residues. Here the CDR3 DNA reads TGTGCCAGCAGTGTAGGTCGGAGTAGCGATGAGCAGTTCTTC. Protein: CASSVGRSSDEQFF.